What follows is one T cell receptor beta chain and its context. Its binding antigen is unknown. The sample holds no much larger clone one base away, and base qualities are not on file. The sample originates from a study of T cell repertoires in cytomegalovirus infection (dated by TCRdb to the late 2010s). Turning to the overall study: Recently identified HLA-C-restricted CMV epitopes, whose presentation resists viral immunomodulation, were targeted by peptide stimulations together with well-studied HLA-B-restricted epitopes. Donor HLA type was relevant to the analysis, as public TCR beta signatures indicated carriage of CMV infection together with the matching HLA type.

The intended sense of this specimen's treatment or condition label: in vitro stimulation with specific CMV peptide epitopes to enrich CMV-specific T cells. Broader findings and caveats from the paper: The ex vivo response was dominated by HLA-C-restricted CMV-specific TCR beta clonotypes, which also provided the single most frequent clonotype in two of eight donors. In both this cohort and an independent cohort of a few hundred donors, the cumulative frequency of public TCR beta family members distinguished carriers of CMV infection plus the relevant HLA type.

TCRdb names Illumina HiSeq 1500 as the instrument used. Through fastp at Q25 and MiXCR, TCRdb rebuilt clones from the public reads, retaining in-frame beta chains. All rows with the same CDR3 protein become a single entry with the most common DNA and genes. The sample table shows fewer than 1,000,000 distinct CDR3 sequences, and approximately 31% are seen once. The ten largest clones add up to roughly an eighth of the sample. The CDR3 runs 16 amino acids, cysteine and phenylalanine included. This entry keeps only the CDR3 DNA: 48 bases, framed from base 1. The germline V gene (reference sequence) provides CDR1 DFQATT and CDR2 SNEGSKA. Compared with germline, V lacks 7 bases and J lacks 0 bases; bases without a gene match: 6.

The chain couples TRBV20-1 to TRBJ2-3, with TRBD2 identical over 14 junction bases. This TCR was recovered from a human donor in good health (CMV status not recorded). Some clones in this sample may be carry-over from other donors' samples. The sample in question was cultured CD8+ T cells from PBMCs, obtained from culture after CMV antigen stimulation. CDR3 sequence: CSVGTSGGLSTDTQYF. The nucleotides are TGCAGTGTCGGGACTAGCGGGGGCCTTAGCACAGATACGCAGTATTTT.